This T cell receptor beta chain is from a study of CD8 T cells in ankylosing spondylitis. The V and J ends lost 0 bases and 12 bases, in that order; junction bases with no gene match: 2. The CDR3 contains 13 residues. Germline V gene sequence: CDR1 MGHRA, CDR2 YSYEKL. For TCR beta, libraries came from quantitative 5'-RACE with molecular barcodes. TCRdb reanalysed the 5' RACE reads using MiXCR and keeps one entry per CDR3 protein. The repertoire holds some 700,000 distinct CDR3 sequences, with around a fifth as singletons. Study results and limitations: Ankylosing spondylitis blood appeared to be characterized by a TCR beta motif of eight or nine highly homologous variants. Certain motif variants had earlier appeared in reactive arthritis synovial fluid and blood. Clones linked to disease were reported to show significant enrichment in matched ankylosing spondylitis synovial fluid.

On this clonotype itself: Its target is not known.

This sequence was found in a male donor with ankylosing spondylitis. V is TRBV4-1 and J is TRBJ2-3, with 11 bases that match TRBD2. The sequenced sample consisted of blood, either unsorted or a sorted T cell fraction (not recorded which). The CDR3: CASSQELAGAQYF. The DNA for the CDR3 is TGCGCCAGCAGCCAAGAACTAGCGGGGGCTCAGTATTTT.